This TCR beta chain was identified during a study of graft-versus-host responses after intestinal transplantation. Whole-study context: Every transplant recipient was induced with anti-thymocyte globulin, then maintained on tacrolimus and steroids for 2 to 3 years.

General observations from the study: Allografts of patients with graft-donor T cell macrochimerism showed high graft-versus-host to host-versus-graft clone ratios.

Turning to this clone: Its antigen remains unidentified.

The germline V gene has CDR1 KGHSH and CDR2 LQKENI. The ends lost 3 bases at V and 4 bases at J; junction bases unmatched: 5. The CDR3 runs to 17 residues. This table comes from immunoSEQ multiplex PCR, and its TCRdb copy is limited to in-frame clones, with some not included. The table has 77,000 or so clones, 92% seen once; the top ten hold 0.65% to 0.75%. The V gene is TRBV18, the J gene TRBJ2-2, with TRBD2 matching 13 bases. The specimen was PBMCs, collected 98 days after intestinal transplantation. The TCR sequence derives from a human patient who received an intestinal transplant, so some T cells may come from the graft donor. Here the CDR3 DNA reads TGTGCCAGCTCACCCCGCACTAGCGGGGGGGCCACCGGGGAGCTGTTTTTT. Translated, it gives CASSPRTSGGATGELFF. Combining the CDR3 with reference TRBV18 and TRBJ2-2 gives the whole variable domain NAGVMQNPRHLVRRRGQEARLRCSPMKGHSHVYWYRQLPEEGLKFMVYLQKENIIDESGMPKERFSAEFPKEGPSILRIQQVVRGDSAAYFCASSPRTSGGATGELFFGEGSRLTVL.